What follows is one TCR beta chain and its context. Its antigen is unknown. This sample is drawn from a study of Graves' ophthalmopathy and Graves' hyperthyroidism. Findings of the study overall: Blood contained most expanded thyroid clonotypes exceeding 0.001 frequency.

RNA transcripts yielded amplified TCR beta CDR3 regions. HTBI primers were employed in first-round RT-PCR, then a second-round multiplex PCR followed. TCRdb recomputed calls from the multiplex PCR reads with MiXCR, one row per CDR3 protein. The top ten hold under 3.5% of the sample, which has about 420,000 distinct CDR3 sequences, around 21% seen once. Excluded were patients with other autoimmune diseases, uncontrolled infections, pregnancy or lactation. Clinicians diagnosed using symptoms, serum thyroxine, TRAb, thyroid ultrasound and orbital computed tomography. PBMCs stemmed from approximately 10 ml of fresh peripheral blood. CDR1 is MNHEY, CDR2 SVGAGI, per germline. This CDR3 region has 15 residues. The V end lost 5 bases, the J end lost 1 base, and 14 bases lay between the germline ends.

This chain uses TRBV6-5 with TRBJ2-5, with D tentatively TRBD1 (6 bases). This sequence originates from a woman younger than 35 with stable Graves' hyperthyroidism. The specimen sequenced was peripheral blood. CDR3 region: CASSHRVGGQETQYF. CDR3 nucleotides: TGTGCCAGCAGTCACAGGGTCGGCGGCCAAGAGACCCAGTACTTC.